This T cell receptor (beta chain) was identified during a study of T-cell memory formation after mild COVID-19. About the study: There were largely donor-specific TCR clusters. Overall study results and limits: Clones from the second wave (peaking day 37) had unconfirmed SARS-CoV-2 specificity. Contracting clones, day 15 to 85, had balanced CD4/CD8, and later expanders favored CD4+.

The V gene's germline CDR1 is LGHNA and CDR2 YSLEER. CDR3 length: 17 amino acids. The V end lost 4 bases, the J end lost 7 bases, and 20 bases lay between the germline ends. After 5'RACE with constant-segment primers, TCR alpha and TCR beta cDNA libraries carrying sample barcodes and UMIs were obtained. MiXCR, applied by TCRdb to the 5' RACE reads, yields one record per CDR3 protein. The profile covers 350,000 to 400,000 distinct CDR3 sequences, with approximately 15% appearing a single time and approximately 20% taken by the ten largest. On this clonotype: As yet, its antigen is unknown.

This clonotype originated in a man aged 18 to 35 who had mild COVID-19 (a few samples of this study predate the infection). Cell type and time point are not known. Sequenced material: PBMCs or a T cell subset sorted from them (not recorded which). This sequence joins TRBV4-3 and TRBJ1-6; D uncertain. CDR3 sequence reads: CASSPNWAVSGNSPLHF. The CDR3 DNA sequence: TGCGCCAGCAGCCCTAATTGGGCGGTGTCCGGAAATTCACCCCTCCACTTT.